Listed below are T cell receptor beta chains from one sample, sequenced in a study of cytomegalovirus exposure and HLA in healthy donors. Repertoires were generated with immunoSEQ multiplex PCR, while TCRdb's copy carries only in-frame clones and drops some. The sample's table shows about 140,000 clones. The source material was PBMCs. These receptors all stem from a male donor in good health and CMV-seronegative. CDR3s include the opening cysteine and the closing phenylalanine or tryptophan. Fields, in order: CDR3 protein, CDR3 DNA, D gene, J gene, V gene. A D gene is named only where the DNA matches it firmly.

CDR3: CSAPDTGELFF
DNA: TGCAGTGCCCCTGACACCGGGGAGCTGTTTTTT
D: NA
J: TRBJ2-2
V: TRBV20-1

CDR3: CASSHLARTGFVEQFF
DNA: TGTGCCAGCAGCCACTTAGCCCGAACAGGGTTTGTGGAGCAGTTCTTC
D: NA
J: TRBJ2-1
V: TRBV11-2

CDR3: CASSIMHGNPDYGYTF
DNA: TGTGCCAGTAGTATTATGCACGGTAATCCGGACTATGGCTACACCTTC
D: NA
J: TRBJ1-2
V: TRBV19

CDR3: CAWSEGYNQPQHF
DNA: TGTGCCTGGAGTGAGGGGTACAATCAGCCCCAGCATTTT
D: NA
J: TRBJ1-5
V: TRBV30

CDR3: CASSLGRGASSYEQYF
DNA: TGCGCCAGCAGCTTGGGTCGGGGGGCCAGCTCCTACGAGCAGTACTTC
D: NA
J: TRBJ2-7
V: TRBV5-1

CDR3: CASSPLISGGLYEQYF
DNA: TGCGCCAGCAGCCCCTTAATCAGCGGGGGACTTTACGAGCAGTACTTC
D: TRBD2
J: TRBJ2-7
V: TRBV4-1

CDR3: CASSLDREEYGYTF
DNA: TGTGCCAGCAGCTTAGATAGGGAGGAGTATGGCTACACCTTC
D: NA
J: TRBJ1-2
V: TRBV11-2

CDR3: CASGQGAGYGYTF
DNA: TGTGCCAGTGGACAGGGGGCGGGATATGGCTACACCTTC
D: TRBD1
J: TRBJ1-2
V: TRBV2

CDR3: CASSSTPGQGQPQHF
DNA: TGCGCCAGCAGCTCAACCCCGGGACAGGGTCAGCCCCAGCATTTT
D: TRBD1
J: TRBJ1-5
V: TRBV5-1

CDR3: CASSLEVGGLLSNYGYTF
DNA: TGTGCCAGCAGCTTAGAGGTTGGGGGCTTACTCTCAAACTATGGCTACACCTTC
D: NA
J: TRBJ1-2
V: TRBV7-2

CDR3: CASSLVGSSPDYEQYF
DNA: TGTGCCAGCAGCTTGGTTGGCAGTTCCCCAGACTACGAGCAGTACTTC
D: NA
J: TRBJ2-7
V: TRBV5-6

CDR3: CAWSGGWGSGQPQHF
DNA: TGTGCCTGGAGTGGAGGGTGGGGTTCTGGTCAGCCCCAGCATTTT
D: NA
J: TRBJ1-5
V: TRBV30

CDR3: CASSLSDNEQFF
DNA: TGTGCCAGCAGCTTATCGGACAATGAGCAGTTCTTC
D: NA
J: TRBJ2-1
V: TRBV7-2

CDR3: CASSSNNVGTGNTEAFF
DNA: TGTGCCAGCAGCTCAAACAATGTGGGGACAGGCAACACTGAAGCTTTCTTT
D: TRBD1
J: TRBJ1-1
V: TRBV7-9

CDR3: CASSQEVPVPLRGTEAFF
DNA: TGCGCCAGCAGCCAAGAGGTACCCGTCCCCCTTAGGGGCACTGAAGCTTTCTTT
D: NA
J: TRBJ1-1
V: TRBV4-3

CDR3: CASSEDSGKEQYF
DNA: TGTGCCAGCAGTGAGGATAGCGGGAAGGAGCAGTACTTC
D: TRBD2
J: TRBJ2-7
V: TRBV2

CDR3: CASSLIPGEYGYTF
DNA: TGCGCCAGCAGCTTGATCCCAGGGGAGTATGGCTACACCTTC
D: NA
J: TRBJ1-2
V: TRBV5-1

CDR3: CASSFGRGHAEAFF
DNA: TGTGCCAGCAGTTTCGGGAGGGGGCACGCTGAAGCTTTCTTT
D: TRBD1
J: TRBJ1-1
V: TRBV28

CDR3: CASSQDITGSSYEQYF
DNA: TGCGCCAGCAGCCAAGATATAACAGGGAGCTCCTACGAGCAGTACTTC
D: NA
J: TRBJ2-7
V: TRBV4-3

CDR3: CASSPPRSGGALDTQYF
DNA: TGTGCCAGCTCACCACCGAGGAGCGGGGGGGCCTTAGATACGCAGTATTTT
D: TRBD2
J: TRBJ2-3
V: TRBV18

CDR3: CASSPSSGVGGAFF
DNA: TGTGCCAGCTCACCAAGTTCAGGTGTGGGTGGTGCTTTCTTT
D: NA
J: TRBJ1-1
V: TRBV18

CDR3: CASSPGQFREKLFF
DNA: TGTGCCAGCAGCCCTGGACAGTTTCGGGAAAAACTGTTTTTT
D: NA
J: TRBJ1-4
V: TRBV9

CDR3: CASSPKRNGQPQHF
DNA: TGTGCCAGCTCACCAAAGAGGAACGGGCAGCCCCAGCATTTT
D: NA
J: TRBJ1-5
V: TRBV18

CDR3: CASSGGQGTNYGYTF
DNA: TGTGCCAGCAGCGGGGGACAGGGAACTAACTATGGCTACACCTTC
D: TRBD1
J: TRBJ1-2
V: TRBV9

CDR3: CASKGGAENTEAFF
DNA: TGTGCCAGCAAGGGAGGGGCAGAGAACACTGAAGCTTTCTTT
D: NA
J: TRBJ1-1
V: TRBV6-5

CDR3: CASELGDTQYF
DNA: TGTGCCTCGGAACTAGGCGATACGCAGTATTTT
D: NA
J: TRBJ2-3
V: TRBV30

CDR3: CASSEESGKQYTQYF
DNA: TGTGCCAGCAGTGAGGAGAGCGGGAAGCAGTATACGCAGTATTTT
D: TRBD2
J: TRBJ2-3
V: TRBV6-1

CDR3: CASSAGPNTF
DNA: TGTGCCAGCAGTGCAGGGCCCAACACCTTC
D: NA
J: TRBJ1-2
V: TRBV6-6

CDR3: CASSQSLTDHQPQHF
DNA: TGCGCCAGCAGCCAAAGTTTAACAGACCATCAGCCCCAGCATTTT
D: NA
J: TRBJ1-5
V: TRBV4-3

CDR3: CASSHGRGADNYGYTF
DNA: TGCGCCAGCAGCCATGGAAGGGGCGCGGATAACTATGGCTACACCTTC
D: NA
J: TRBJ1-2
V: TRBV4-1

CDR3: CASSFGLGTPPYEQYF
DNA: TGTGCCAGCAGTTTCGGATTGGGGACACCTCCCTACGAGCAGTACTTC
D: NA
J: TRBJ2-7
V: TRBV27

CDR3: CASSPAALAGHDEQYF
DNA: TGTGCCAGCAGCCCCGCCGCCCTAGCGGGGCACGACGAGCAGTACTTC
D: TRBD2
J: TRBJ2-7
V: TRBV7-3

CDR3: CASSLVLSSYEQYF
DNA: TGTGCCAGCAGCTTAGTCCTGAGCTCCTACGAGCAGTACTTC
D: NA
J: TRBJ2-7
V: TRBV7-2

CDR3: CAWSVALNYGYTF
DNA: TGTGCCTGGAGTGTGGCCCTCAACTATGGCTACACCTTC
D: NA
J: TRBJ1-2
V: TRBV30

CDR3: CASSLSGGRGREQYF
DNA: TGTGCCAGCAGTTTATCGGGGGGACGAGGGAGAGAGCAGTACTTC
D: TRBD2
J: TRBJ2-7
V: TRBV28

CDR3: CACGRGLAGVGGEETQYF
DNA: TGTGCCTGTGGTAGAGGACTAGCGGGAGTAGGGGGTGAAGAGACCCAGTACTTC
D: TRBD2
J: TRBJ2-5
V: TRBV30

CDR3: CASTVGGWGAEAFF
DNA: TGTGCCAGCACCGTCGGGGGGTGGGGTGCTGAAGCTTTCTTT
D: NA
J: TRBJ1-1
V: TRBV2

CDR3: CSVGDFYNEQFF
DNA: TGCAGCGTTGGGGACTTTTACAATGAGCAGTTCTTC
D: NA
J: TRBJ2-1
V: TRBV29-1

CDR3: CASSRDRNSNQPQHF
DNA: TGTGCCAGCAGCAGGGACAGAAATAGCAATCAGCCCCAGCATTTT
D: TRBD1
J: TRBJ1-5
V: TRBV6-5

CDR3: CASSAWTGLRSYNEQFF
DNA: TGTGCCAGCAGCGCCTGGACAGGGTTAAGATCCTACAATGAGCAGTTCTTC
D: TRBD1
J: TRBJ2-1
V: TRBV5-5

CDR3: CASSLLPQGGTEAFF
DNA: TGTGCCAGCAGCCTCCTCCCACAGGGGGGCACTGAAGCTTTCTTT
D: TRBD1
J: TRBJ1-1
V: TRBV7-9

CDR3: CASSLLTGGTYEQYF
DNA: TGTGCCAGCAGCTTGTTAACAGGGGGAACCTACGAGCAGTACTTC
D: TRBD1
J: TRBJ2-7
V: TRBV5-6

CDR3: CASSPGGTGYTGELFF
DNA: TGTGCCAGCAGTCCAGGTGGGACAGGGTACACCGGGGAGCTGTTTTTT
D: TRBD1
J: TRBJ2-2
V: TRBV5-4

CDR3: CASSFTLSDRLDERGTDTQYF
DNA: TGTGCCAGCAGCTTTACTTTGTCCGACCGGTTAGATGAGCGGGGCACAGATACGCAGTATTTT
D: NA
J: TRBJ2-3
V: TRBV9

CDR3: CAWSVLRPPGEQYF
DNA: TGTGCCTGGAGTGTACTCCGTCCCCCTGGCGAGCAGTACTTC
D: NA
J: TRBJ2-7
V: TRBV30